This T cell receptor beta chain was observed in a study of vaccination effects on CD4 cells after COVID-19. In regard to this clone: The antigen remains unidentified.

The CDR3 is 15 residues long. V lost 4 bases, J lost 0 bases, and 10 bases lay in between. Germline CDR1 MNHEY, CDR2 SVGAGI. This table comes from immunoSEQ multiplex PCR, and its TCRdb copy is limited to in-frame clones, with some not included. Seen here are 24,000 or so clones, approximately 70% observed once, and the top ten hold approximately 8.3%. After expansion with viral peptide pools in the ViraFEST assay, antigen-specific CD4+ T cells were sequenced. Having been cultured for 10 days, the cells underwent CD4+ T cell isolation. Every participant took two doses of the BNT162b2 or mRNA-1273 vaccine. None of these healthy vaccinees had been infected with SARS-CoV-2 before vaccination. Cultures got half-medium changes with IL-2 on days 3 and 7. Broader study findings: Marked clonal contraction of infection- and vaccine-induced clones was seen late after vaccination. There were few convalescent patients in the study and no early post-infection timepoints.

The receptor's source is a human donor who received a COVID-19 vaccine. The chain recombines TRBV6-5 with TRBJ1-5; D not resolved. Sample: CD4+ T cells from PBMCs cultured with SARS-CoV-2 spike peptides, taken after COVID-19 vaccination. The DNA for the CDR3 is TGTGCCAGCAGTTTATTATTCTCTAGCAATCAGCCCCAGCATTTT. Its translation is CASSLLFSSNQPQHF.